This T cell receptor (beta chain) originates from a study of blood T cell repertoires in COVID-19. In the study's own analysis: Estimation of nucleated cell counts was performed using reference gene primer amplification. The method was immunoSEQ multiplex PCR; TCRdb's version includes in-frame clones alone and lacks a portion of them. The V and J calls and the clone size are those of that table, but D and trimming were determined from the DNA. Of almost 250,000 clones in the sample, around nine tenths were seen once. This receptor was obtained from a woman aged 45-65 years who had recovered from COVID-19. Sequences were obtained from PBMCs or T cells enriched from blood (not recorded which).

The CDR3 DNA follows: TGTGCCAGCAGCCAGGCGGCCGGGGGCACAGATACGCAGTATTTT. It encodes CASSQAAGGTDTQYF. The gene calls are TRBV9 and TRBJ2-3, with a possible D match to TRBD2 (5 bases). The CDR3 runs 15 residues. The germline V and J ends were trimmed by 4 bases and 1 base, with 13 bases remaining between them. CDR1 is SGDLS and CDR2 is YYNGEE in the germline V gene. The variable domain in full, with the rest retrieved from reference TRBV9 and TRBJ2-3, is DSGVTQTPKHLITATGQRVTLRCSPRSGDLSVYWYQQSLDQGLQFLIQYYNGEERAKGNILERFSAQQFPDLHSELNLSSLELGDSALYFCASSQAAGGTDTQYFGPGTRLTVL.